This note documents a single T cell receptor beta chain sequence. Looked up from germline, CDR1 is SGDLS and CDR2 is YYNGEE. The CDR3 extends over 14 amino acids. Trimming took 0 bases from V and 0 from J, leaving 6 bases between them. These data come from a study of blood T cell repertoires in COVID-19. Study summary: Samples taken during acute and convalescent COVID-19 were collected in the United States, Italy and Spain. T cells, B-cell-depleted T cells, or PBMCs provided the cDNA or gDNA that served as material.

Authors' methods: Counts of nucleated cells, estimated from reference gene primer amplification, were obtained. Sequencing used immunoSEQ multiplex PCR; TCRdb keeps in-frame clones, though not all of them. The V and J calls and clone size come from that table; D and trimming were worked out from the DNA. Of 100,000 or so clones in the sample, approximately 80% were seen once. The V gene is TRBV9, the J gene TRBJ1-1, with unresolved D. Sample: peripheral blood. This TCR was recovered from a man aged 65 to 79 with active or convalescent COVID-19. This chain's CDR3 is CASSVERVNTEAFF. CDR3 sequence (DNA): TGTGCCAGCAGCGTAGAGAGGGTGAACACTGAAGCTTTCTTT.